One and the same sample provided the 19 T cell receptor beta chains below, sequenced in a study of T-cell memory formation after mild COVID-19. TCRdb recomputed calls from the 5' RACE reads with MiXCR, one row per CDR3 protein. The table shows fewer than 350,000 distinct CDR3 sequences, with around 17% occurring only once. Sequencing used PBMCs or a T cell subset sorted from them (not recorded which). Receptors originate from a man between 18 and 35 years old who had mild COVID-19 (a few samples of this study predate the infection). Cell type and time point are not known.

CDR3 residues: CASSNEADTQYF. In DNA form, the CDR3 reads TGCGCCAGCAGCAATGAGGCAGATACGCAGTATTTT. J is TRBJ2-3 and V is TRBV5-1; D remains unclear. Deletions cut 4 bases from V and 4 bases from J, with 7 bases between. The CDR3 is made up of 12 amino acids. Germline V CDR1 and CDR2: SGHRS, YFSETQ.

This clonotype was observed at least ten times. This rearrangement joins TRBV7-2 to TRBJ2-1, with D maybe TRBD1 (6 bases). V was cut by 6 bases and J by 4 bases, with 13 bases left in between. The CDR3 sequence is 14 residues long. The germline CDR1 and CDR2 sequences are SGHTA and FQGNSA. CDR3 DNA: TGTGCCAGCAGTTCGGACAGTAGATACAATGAGCAGTTCTTC. Its translation is CASSSDSRYNEQFF.

This clonotype was observed a handful of times. Here the CDR3 DNA reads TGTGCCAGCAGTGTCTGGGGGGGCTCTAGCACAGATACGCAGTATTTT. Protein: CASSVWGGSSTDTQYF. The V gene is TRBV12-3 or TRBV12-4, the J gene TRBJ2-3, with TRBD2 as a possible D gene (7 bases). Trimming stripped 5 bases from V and 0 bases from J, with 15 bases between. The CDR3 is 16 amino acids.

The chain couples TRBV7-2 to TRBJ1-1, with a possible D match to TRBD1 (5 bases). Germline V gene data show CDR1 as SGHTA and CDR2 as FQGNSA. V lost 6 bases and J lost 3, with 11 bases in between. This CDR3 is 13 amino acids long. The CDR3 bases are TGTGCCAGCAGGGGGGTGGGATACACTGAAGCTTTCTTT. Translating it yields CASRGVGYTEAFF.

This clonotype was seen only a few times. The chain is built from TRBV20-1 and TRBJ2-5; D unresolved. Trimming cost V 3 bases and J 4 bases, with 9 bases left between them. Germline CDR1 is DFQATT and CDR2 is SNEGSKA (reference sequence). The CDR3 spans 12 residues. Here the CDR3 reads CSARAFSETQYF. The CDR3 bases are TGCAGTGCTAGGGCGTTTTCAGAGACCCAGTACTTC.

The chain uses TRBV3-1 and TRBJ2-5, with D perhaps TRBD2 (6 bases). V lost 1 base and J 5 bases, leaving 11 bases between the germline ends. The CDR3 runs to 14 residues. Germline V gene lookup returns CDR1 LGHDT and CDR2 YNNKEL (reference sequence). The CDR3 nucleotides read TGTGCCAGCAGCCAAGTCTCGGGGGTTGAGACCCAGTACTTC. Its protein is CASSQVSGVETQYF.

This clonotype has a count of ten or more. The chain joins TRBV12-3 or TRBV12-4 to TRBJ2-4, with TRBD2 matching over 8 bases. This CDR3 is built from 19 residues. The J segment lost 0 bases and the V segment lost 3 bases, leaving 13 bases of the junction unmatched. CDR3 DNA sequence: TGTGCCAGCAGTTTCGGTCCGGGGGGGGCTTCACTAGCCAAAAACATTCAGTACTTC. Its protein product is CASSFGPGGASLAKNIQYF.

This clonotype has more than one count but fewer than ten. V gene TRBV6-5 combines with J gene TRBJ1-4; D gene uncertain. CDR1 is MNHEY and CDR2 is SVGAGI in the germline V gene. The V gene lost 5 bases and the J gene lost 4 bases, with 5 bases spanning the gap. This CDR3 is built from 12 residues. CDR3 loop: CASSQDNEKLFF. CDR3 DNA: TGTGCCAGCAGTCAGGATAATGAAAAACTGTTTTTT.

This clonotype has more than one count but fewer than ten. This sequence joins TRBV10-3 and TRBJ2-7, with TRBD1 matching over 8 bases. Unmatched junction bases numbered 5, after V lost 4 bases and J lost 6 bases. There are 13 residues in the CDR3. CDR1 is ENHRY, CDR2 SYGVKD, per germline. The CDR3 DNA follows: TGTGCCATCAGTGTAACACAGGGGGGCGAGCAGTACGTC. This encodes CAISVTQGGEQYV.

This clonotype was observed a handful of times. The genes are TRBV3-1 and TRBJ2-3; D gene unclear. Germline CDR1 LGHDT, CDR2 YNNKEL (reference sequence). V lost 1 base to trimming and J lost 3 bases, with 11 bases between them. CDR3 length: 15 amino acids. The CDR3 here is CASSQGAPRTDTQYF. Here the CDR3 DNA reads TGTGCCAGCAGCCAAGGGGCGCCTAGGACAGATACGCAGTATTTT.

This chain joins TRBV28 and TRBJ1-2; D is ambiguous. CDR3 length: 16 residues. Per the germline V gene, CDR1 is MDHEN and CDR2 is SYDVKM. V lost 6 bases and J 2 bases, leaving 19 bases between the germline ends. For the CDR3, the DNA is TGTGCCAGCAGGGAGTCCGGGAGATACCTAAACTATGGCTACACCTTC. Its translation is CASRESGRYLNYGYTF.

CDR3 residues: CAISDTGTSWNEQFF. CDR3 in DNA: TGTGCCATCAGTGACACCGGGACTAGCTGGAATGAGCAGTTCTTC. The V call is TRBV10-3, the J call TRBJ2-1; 9 bases fit TRBD2. The CDR3 runs to 15 residues. The J segment lost 7 bases and the V segment lost 3 bases, leaving 7 bases of the junction unmatched. In germline, CDR1 is ENHRY, CDR2 SYGVKD.

This chain connects TRBV6-6 to TRBJ1-1; tentatively, D is TRBD1 (5 bases). Germline CDR1 and CDR2: MNHNY and SVGAGI (reference sequence). This CDR3 region has 14 residues. V was clipped by 5 bases and J by 11 bases, with 21 bases between them. The CDR3 is CASSTPGAATVAFF. The CDR3 nucleotides read TGTGCCAGCAGTACCCCCGGGGCAGCTACGGTGGCTTTCTTT.

This clonotype was found many times. The CDR3 bases are TGTGCCTGTGACAGGGGGGACTTCTCCTACGAGCAGTACTTC. It is translated as CACDRGDFSYEQYF. The chain uses TRBV6-2 or TRBV6-3 and TRBJ2-7; 9 positions match TRBD1. This CDR3 has 14 residues. Germline CDR1 is MNHEY and CDR2 is SVGEGT. The ends lost 11 bases at V and 0 bases at J; junction bases unmatched: 8.

The V call is TRBV7-9, the J call TRBJ2-1, with D perhaps TRBD1 or TRBD2 (7 bases each). This CDR3 region has 16 residues. In germline, CDR1 is SEHNR, CDR2 FQNEAQ (reference sequence). The V end lost 5 bases, the J end lost 7 bases, and 21 bases lay between the germline ends. CDR3 nucleotide sequence: TGTGCCAGCAGCCAAGGGGGAGGGGGCGCGTTTAATGAGCAGTTCTTC. This encodes CASSQGGGGAFNEQFF. Full variable domain (outside the CDR3, taken from reference TRBV7-9 and TRBJ2-1): DTGVSQNPRHKITKRGQNVTFRCDPISEHNRLYWYRQTLGQGPEFLTYFQNEAQLEKSRLLSDRFSAERPKGSFSTLEIQRTEQGDSAMYLCASSQGGGGAFNEQFFGPGTRLTVL.

The rearrangement links TRBV6-2 or TRBV6-3 to TRBJ2-1; 7 positions agree with TRBD1. J was trimmed by 8 bases and V by 5 bases; bases with no gene match: 12. The CDR3 length is 15 residues. Germline V gene data show CDR1 as MNHEY and CDR2 as SVGEGT. Written as DNA, the CDR3 is TGTGCCAGCAGTCCCCTGAGGGGGCGCAACGATGAGCAGTTCTTC. Translating gives CASSPLRGRNDEQFF.

This clonotype occurred a few times. This chain uses TRBV7-2 with TRBJ2-5, with D unclear. The CDR3 covers 12 residues. Germline V lookup: CDR1 SGHTA, CDR2 FQGNSA. Trimming stripped 4 bases from V and 5 bases from J, with 8 bases between. CDR3 sequence: CASSSTRETQYF. The CDR3 region has the DNA TGTGCCAGCAGCTCTACTCGGGAGACCCAGTACTTC.

This clonotype showed up many times. The chain joins TRBV12-3 or TRBV12-4 to TRBJ2-2; possibly TRBD1 for D (5 bases). Trimming removed 6 bases at V and 0 bases at J, with 14 bases between. The CDR3 length is 16 residues. Here the CDR3 DNA reads TGTGCCAGCAGGGCCCCCGAGACAGCGAACACCGGGGAGCTGTTTTTT. Amino acids: CASRAPETANTGELFF.

This clonotype was picked up one time. This rearrangement joins TRBV3-1 to TRBJ2-2; D gene uncertain. Per germline, CDR1 LGHDT and CDR2 YNNKEL (reference sequence). The CDR3 spans 15 residues. V was pared by 0 bases and J by 6 bases, with 11 bases between. The CDR3 protein is CASSQELGYSGELFF. The DNA for the CDR3 is TGTGCCAGCAGCCAAGAGTTGGGGTACTCCGGGGAGCTGTTTTTT.